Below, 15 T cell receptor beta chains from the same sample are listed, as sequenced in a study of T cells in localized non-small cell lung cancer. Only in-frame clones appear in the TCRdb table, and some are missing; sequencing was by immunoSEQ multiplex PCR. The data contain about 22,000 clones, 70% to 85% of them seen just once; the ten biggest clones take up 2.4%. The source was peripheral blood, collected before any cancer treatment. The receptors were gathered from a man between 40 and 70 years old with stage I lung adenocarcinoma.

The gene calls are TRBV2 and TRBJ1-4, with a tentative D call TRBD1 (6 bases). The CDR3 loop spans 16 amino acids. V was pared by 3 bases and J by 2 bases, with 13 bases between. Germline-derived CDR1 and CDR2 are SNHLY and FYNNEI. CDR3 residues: CASSEGWTATNEKLFF. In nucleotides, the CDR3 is TGTGCCAGCAGTGAGGGCTGGACAGCGACTAATGAAAAACTGTTTTTT. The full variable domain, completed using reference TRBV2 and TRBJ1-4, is EPEVTQTPSHQVTQMGQEVILRCVPISNHLYFYWYRQILGQKVEFLVSFYNNEISEKSEIFDDQFSVERPDGSNFTLKIRSTKLEDSAMYFCASSEGWTATNEKLFFGSGTQLSVL.

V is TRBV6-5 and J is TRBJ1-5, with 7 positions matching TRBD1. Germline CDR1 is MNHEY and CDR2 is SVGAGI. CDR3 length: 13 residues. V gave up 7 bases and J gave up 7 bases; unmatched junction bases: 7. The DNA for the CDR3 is TGTGCCAGCAAGGGAGGGGGCGGACAGCCCCAGCATTTT. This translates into CASKGGGGQPQHF.

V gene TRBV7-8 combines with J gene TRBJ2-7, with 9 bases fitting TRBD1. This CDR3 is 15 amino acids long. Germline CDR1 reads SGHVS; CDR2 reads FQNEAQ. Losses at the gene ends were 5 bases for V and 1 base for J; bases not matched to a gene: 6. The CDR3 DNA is TGTGCCAGCAGCCCCCAAGGACAGGGGTCCTACGAGCAGTACTTC. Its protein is CASSPQGQGSYEQYF.

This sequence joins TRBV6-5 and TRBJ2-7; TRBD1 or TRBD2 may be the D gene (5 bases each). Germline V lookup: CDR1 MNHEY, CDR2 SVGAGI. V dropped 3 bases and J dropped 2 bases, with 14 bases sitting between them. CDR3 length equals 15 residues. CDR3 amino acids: CASSYFRDRAYEQYF. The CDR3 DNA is TGTGCCAGCAGTTATTTTCGGGACCGCGCCTACGAGCAGTACTTC.

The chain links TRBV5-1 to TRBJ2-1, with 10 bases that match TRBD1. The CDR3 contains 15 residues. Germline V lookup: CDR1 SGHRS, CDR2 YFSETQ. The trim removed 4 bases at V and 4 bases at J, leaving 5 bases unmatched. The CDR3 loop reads CASSKTGGRYNEQFF. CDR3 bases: TGCGCCAGCAGCAAGACAGGGGGCCGGTACAATGAGCAGTTCTTC.

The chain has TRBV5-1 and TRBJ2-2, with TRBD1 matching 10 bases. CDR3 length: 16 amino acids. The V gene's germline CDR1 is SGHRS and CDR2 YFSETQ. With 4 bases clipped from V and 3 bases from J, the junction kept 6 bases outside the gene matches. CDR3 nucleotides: TGCGCCAGCAGCATTAGACAGGGGGCGGACACCGGGGAGCTGTTTTTT. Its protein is CASSIRQGADTGELFF.

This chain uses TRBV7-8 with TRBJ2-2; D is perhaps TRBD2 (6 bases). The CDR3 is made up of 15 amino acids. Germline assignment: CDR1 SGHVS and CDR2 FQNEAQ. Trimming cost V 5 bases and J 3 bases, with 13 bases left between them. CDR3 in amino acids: CASSLGLLDTGELFF. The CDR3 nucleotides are TGTGCCAGCAGCCTCGGACTATTGGACACCGGGGAGCTGTTTTTT.

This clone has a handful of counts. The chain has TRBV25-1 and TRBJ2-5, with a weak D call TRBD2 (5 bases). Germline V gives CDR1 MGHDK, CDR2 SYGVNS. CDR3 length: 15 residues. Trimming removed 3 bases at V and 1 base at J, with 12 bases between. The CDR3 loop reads CASSDLGSTQETQYF. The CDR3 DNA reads TGTGCCAGCAGTGATCTGGGGAGCACCCAAGAGACCCAGTACTTC.

The DNA of the CDR3 is TGTGCCAGCAGTTCCGGGCCCCTTAACTATGGCTACACCTTC. Translation: CASSSGPLNYGYTF. The chain links TRBV6-9 to TRBJ1-2; the D is unclear. Germline lookup yields CDR1 MNHGY and CDR2 SVAAGI. The V end lost 4 bases, the J end lost 1 base, and 10 bases lay between the germline ends. The CDR3 totals 14 residues.

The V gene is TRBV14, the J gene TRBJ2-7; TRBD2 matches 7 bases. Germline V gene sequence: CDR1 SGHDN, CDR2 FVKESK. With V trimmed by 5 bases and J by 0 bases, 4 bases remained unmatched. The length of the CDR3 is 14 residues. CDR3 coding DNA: TGTGCCAGCAGCTTGAGCGGGGCCTCCTACGAGCAGTACTTC. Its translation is CASSLSGASYEQYF.

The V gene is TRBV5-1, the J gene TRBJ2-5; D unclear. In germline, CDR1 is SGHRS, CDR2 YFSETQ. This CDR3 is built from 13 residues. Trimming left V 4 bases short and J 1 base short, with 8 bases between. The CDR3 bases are TGCGCCAGCAGCGTGAGGTCCCAAGAGACCCAGTACTTC. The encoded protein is CASSVRSQETQYF.

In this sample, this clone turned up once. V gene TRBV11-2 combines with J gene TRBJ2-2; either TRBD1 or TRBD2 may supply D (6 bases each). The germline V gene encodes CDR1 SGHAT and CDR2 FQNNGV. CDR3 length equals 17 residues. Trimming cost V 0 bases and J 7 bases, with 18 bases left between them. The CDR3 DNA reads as TGTGCCAGCAGCTTAGATCTCTGGGCAGGGGAGGTCGGGGAGCTGTTTTTT. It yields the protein CASSLDLWAGEVGELFF.

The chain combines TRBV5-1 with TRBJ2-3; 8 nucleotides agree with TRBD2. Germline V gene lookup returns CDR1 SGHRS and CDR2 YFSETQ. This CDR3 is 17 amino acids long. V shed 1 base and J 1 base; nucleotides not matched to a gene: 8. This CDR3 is CASSLTFGRAGTDTQYF. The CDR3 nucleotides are TGCGCCAGCAGCTTGACCTTCGGGAGGGCCGGCACAGATACGCAGTATTTT.

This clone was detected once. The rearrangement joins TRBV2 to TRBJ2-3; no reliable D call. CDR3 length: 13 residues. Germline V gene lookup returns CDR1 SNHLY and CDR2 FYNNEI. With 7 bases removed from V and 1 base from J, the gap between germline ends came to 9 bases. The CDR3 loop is CASNYIGTDTQYF. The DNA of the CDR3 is TGTGCCAGCAACTACATAGGCACAGATACGCAGTATTTT.

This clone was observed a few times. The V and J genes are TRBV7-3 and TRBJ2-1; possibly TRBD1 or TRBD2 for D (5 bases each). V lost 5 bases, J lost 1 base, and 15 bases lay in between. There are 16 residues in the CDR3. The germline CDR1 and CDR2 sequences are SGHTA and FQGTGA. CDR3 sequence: CASSPRGVGSYNEQFF. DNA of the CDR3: TGTGCCAGCAGCCCCAGAGGGGTAGGGTCCTACAATGAGCAGTTCTTC.